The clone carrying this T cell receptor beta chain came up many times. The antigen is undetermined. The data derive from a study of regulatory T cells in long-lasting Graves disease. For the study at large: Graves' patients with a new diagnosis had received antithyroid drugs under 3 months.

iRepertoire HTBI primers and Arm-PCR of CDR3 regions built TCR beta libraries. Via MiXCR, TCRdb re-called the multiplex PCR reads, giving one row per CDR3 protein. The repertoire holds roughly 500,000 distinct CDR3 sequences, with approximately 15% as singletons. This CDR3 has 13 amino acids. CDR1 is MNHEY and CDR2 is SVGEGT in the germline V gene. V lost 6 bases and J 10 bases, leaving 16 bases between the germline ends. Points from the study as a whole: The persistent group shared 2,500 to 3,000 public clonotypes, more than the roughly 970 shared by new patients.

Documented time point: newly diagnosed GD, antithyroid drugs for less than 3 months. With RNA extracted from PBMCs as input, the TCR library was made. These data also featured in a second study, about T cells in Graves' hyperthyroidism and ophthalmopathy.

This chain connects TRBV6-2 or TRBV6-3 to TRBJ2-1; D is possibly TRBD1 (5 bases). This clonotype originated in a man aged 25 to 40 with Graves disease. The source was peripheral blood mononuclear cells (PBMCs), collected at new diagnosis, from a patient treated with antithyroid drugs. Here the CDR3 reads CASRTTATIEQFF. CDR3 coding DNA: TGTGCCAGCAGAACGACAGCTACAATCGAGCAGTTCTTC.